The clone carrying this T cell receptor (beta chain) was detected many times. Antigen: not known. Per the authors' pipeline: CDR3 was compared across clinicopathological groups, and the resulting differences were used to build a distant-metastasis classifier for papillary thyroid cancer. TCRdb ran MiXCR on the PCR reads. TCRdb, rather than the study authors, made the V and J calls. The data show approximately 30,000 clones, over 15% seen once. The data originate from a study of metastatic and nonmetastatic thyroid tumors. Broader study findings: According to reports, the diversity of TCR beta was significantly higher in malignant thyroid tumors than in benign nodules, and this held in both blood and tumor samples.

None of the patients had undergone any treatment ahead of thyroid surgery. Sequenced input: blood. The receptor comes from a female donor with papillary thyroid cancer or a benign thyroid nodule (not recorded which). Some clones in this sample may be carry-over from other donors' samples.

The CDR3 coding sequence is TGTGCCACCGCGCGGGGGGGTCAGGGGGCAACTCAGCCCCAGCATTTT. Its protein product is CATARGGQGATQPQHF. V and J are TRBV12-3 or TRBV12-4 and TRBJ1-5; TRBD1 matches 8 bases. Trimming took 10 bases from V and 6 from J; bases not matched to a gene: 17. The CDR3 contains 16 residues.